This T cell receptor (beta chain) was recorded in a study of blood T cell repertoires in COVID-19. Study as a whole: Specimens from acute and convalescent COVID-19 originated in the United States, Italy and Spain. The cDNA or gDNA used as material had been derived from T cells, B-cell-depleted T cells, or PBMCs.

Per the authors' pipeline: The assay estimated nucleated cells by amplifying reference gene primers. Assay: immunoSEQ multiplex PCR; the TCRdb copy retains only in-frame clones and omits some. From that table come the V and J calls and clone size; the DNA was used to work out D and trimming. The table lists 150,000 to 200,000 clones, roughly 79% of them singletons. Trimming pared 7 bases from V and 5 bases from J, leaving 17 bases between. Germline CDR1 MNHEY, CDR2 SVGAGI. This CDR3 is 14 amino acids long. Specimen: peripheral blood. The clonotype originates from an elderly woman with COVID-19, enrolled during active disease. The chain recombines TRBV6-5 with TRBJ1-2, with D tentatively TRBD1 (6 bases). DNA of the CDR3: TGTGCCAGCAATTTTGGGGGCCCCGGTTATGGCTACACCTTC. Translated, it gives CASNFGGPGYGYTF.